This T cell receptor beta chain was identified during a study of T cell responses to AZD1222 COVID-19 vaccine (dated by TCRdb to about 2021). Background for the entire study: AZD1222 recipients with second doses at about 4 weeks or about 12 weeks were pooled, because spike-specific TCR depth and breadth did not differ between schedules. Enrollment into the trials was organized by age into subgroups of 18-55, 56-69 and 70-plus years, and those subgroups contained about 160, 30 and 59 TCR-sequenced participants, respectively. A total of approximately 240 trial participants underwent TCR sequencing, of whom nearly 210 had received two doses of AZD1222 and some 25 had received two doses of the MenACWY control vaccine. The investigation overall reported the following: The whole spike protein was spanned by vaccine-associated CD4 TCRs, and dominant responses were seen in regions 160-218 and 743-854. A significant rise in spike-specific TCR breadth and depth was observed after two AZD1222 doses relative to day 0 and relative to MenACWY recipients. Because no samples from the day 14 peak response were available, repertoires could be characterized only after the peak T cell response. Most participants were white British and females outnumbered males, and the authors suggested that clonal diversity may have been underestimated. The 56-69-year group was small, and its depth increase did not reach significance, likely because of low power. Conclusions about previously exposed vaccinees were limited because only 6 or 7 AZD1222 recipients were SARS-CoV-2 seropositive at baseline. Epitopes outside the regions mutated in the B.1.351 and B.1.1.7 variants were reportedly recognized by nearly half of the unique spike-specific TCRs.

Read against the paper, the sample's time point label means: baseline before first vaccination. Vaccinee samples came from UK trials COV001 and COV002, including a single-blind randomized controlled phase 2/3 trial of AZD1222 (ChAdOx1 nCoV-19) in healthy adults. Trial participant PBMC samples were collected at day 0 and day 28 after the second dose for TCRbeta chain sequencing. V is clipped by 1 base and J by 4 bases, and the sequence between their germline boundaries is 14 bases long. The germline V gene specifies SGHNT as CDR1 and YENEEA as CDR2. The CDR3, from cysteine to phenylalanine, totals 15 residues. Just CDR3 DNA is preserved here, 45 bases in frame from base 1. Worth noting for this clone: The antigen this receptor binds is unknown. No quality values exist for individual bases; no much larger clone is one base distant.

The CDR3 regions of human TCRbeta chains were analyzed by immunosequencing. Concerning the study's data processing: Repertoire TCRs were checked for matches against a reference library of SARS-CoV-2-specific TCRs that had been generated using the MIRA antigen-specificity platform. Breadth was defined as the fraction of unique TCRs that were SARS-CoV-2-associated, and depth was defined as the fraction of total T cells that were SARS-CoV-2-associated. Using the MIRA data, each spike-specific TCR was assigned both to the spike region to which the TCR was reactive and to a CD4 or CD8 class. Log10-transformed breadth and depth values were compared by one-way ANOVA with Sidak's multiple comparisons tests. Entries here come from immuneACCESS through TCRdb and include only in-frame sequences with V and J called. Some clones fail to appear in such tables; in the studies checked, an unresolved V gene covers under half of the shortfall, and the cause of the remainder is unknown. V and J calls and clone size are given by that table; D and trimming were obtained from the DNA. For this sample there are about 150,000 clones; just over 90% appear just once. The leading ten clones occupy approximately 2.1% of the sample.

The TCR originated in an adult in good health. The material was peripheral blood, obtained on day 0 of AZD1222 vaccination. The rearranged chain carries TRBV11-3 and TRBJ2-7; tentative D gene TRBD2, with 5 bases matching. The CDR3 protein is CASSLVAGGMYEQYF. In nucleotide form, the sequence is TGTGCCAGCAGCTTAGTGGCGGGCGGAATGTACGAGCAGTACTTC. With the portions outside the CDR3 filled from the reference TRBV11-3 and TRBJ2-7 genes, the complete variable region becomes EAGVVQSPRYKIIEKKQPVAFWCNPISGHNTLYWYLQNLGQGPELLIRYENEEAVDDSQLPKDRFSAERLKGVDSTLKIQPAELGDSAVYLCASSLVAGGMYEQYFGPGTRLTVT.